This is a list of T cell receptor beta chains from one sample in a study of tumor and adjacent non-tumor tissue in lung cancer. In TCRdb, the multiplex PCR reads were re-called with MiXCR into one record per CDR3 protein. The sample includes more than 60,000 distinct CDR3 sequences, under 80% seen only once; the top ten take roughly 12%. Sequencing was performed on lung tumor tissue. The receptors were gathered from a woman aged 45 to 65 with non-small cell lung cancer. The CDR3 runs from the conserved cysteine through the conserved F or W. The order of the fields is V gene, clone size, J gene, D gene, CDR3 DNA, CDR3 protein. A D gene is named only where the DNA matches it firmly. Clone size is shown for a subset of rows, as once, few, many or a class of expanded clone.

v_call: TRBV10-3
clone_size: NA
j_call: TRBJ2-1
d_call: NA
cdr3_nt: TGTGCCATCAGTGAGTCCTGGAACTCCGGCTACGATGAGCAGTTCTTC
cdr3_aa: CAISESWNSGYDEQFF

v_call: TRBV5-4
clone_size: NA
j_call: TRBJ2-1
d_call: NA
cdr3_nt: TGTGCCAGCAGCTACTCCATTGGCAGCTGGGGTGAGCGGTCCTTC
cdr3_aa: CASSYSIGSWGERSF

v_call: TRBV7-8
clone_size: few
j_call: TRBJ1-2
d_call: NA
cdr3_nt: TGTGCTAGCAGCTTAGTAGACGGGATGGACTATGGCTACACCTTC
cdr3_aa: CASSLVDGMDYGYTF

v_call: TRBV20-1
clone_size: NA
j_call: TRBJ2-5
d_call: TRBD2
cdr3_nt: TGCAGTGCTAGAGCCTCGAGGCTAGCGGGAGGAGAGACCCAGTACTTC
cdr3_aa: CSARASRLAGGETQYF

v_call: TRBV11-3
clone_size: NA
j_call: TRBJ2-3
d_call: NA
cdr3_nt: TGTACCAACAGCTTAGGACGGTGGGAGAGTGCAGATACGCAGTATTTT
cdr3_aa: CTNSLGRWESADTQYF

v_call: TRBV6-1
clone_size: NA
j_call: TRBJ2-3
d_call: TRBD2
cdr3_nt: TGTGCTAGCAGTGAGGCCTTAGCGGGAGGGCGCGATAGGCAGTATTTT
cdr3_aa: CASSEALAGGRDRQYF

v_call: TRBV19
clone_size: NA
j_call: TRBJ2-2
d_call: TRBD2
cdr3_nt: TGTGCCAGTAGTTCAGGGACTAACGGGAAGACCGGGGAGCTTTTTTTT
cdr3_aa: CASSSGTNGKTGELFF

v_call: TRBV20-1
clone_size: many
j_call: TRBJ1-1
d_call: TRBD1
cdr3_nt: TGCAGTGCCCTAGGTTGGTCAGGGGGGACTGAAGCTTTCTTT
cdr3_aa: CSALGWSGGTEAFF

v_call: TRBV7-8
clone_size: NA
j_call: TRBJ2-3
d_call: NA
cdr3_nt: TGTGCCAGCAGCCCCTTAGCCCCCACAGATTCGCAGTATTTT
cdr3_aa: CASSPLAPTDSQYF

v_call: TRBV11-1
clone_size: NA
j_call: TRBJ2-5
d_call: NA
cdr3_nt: TGTGCCTGCAGCTCGACTGGAGAGGGCCAGTACTTC
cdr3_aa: CACSSTGEGQYF

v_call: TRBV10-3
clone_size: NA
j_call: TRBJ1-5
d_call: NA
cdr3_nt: TGTGCCATCAGTGCTTCCGTCGGACTCAGCCTTCAGCCCCAGCATTTT
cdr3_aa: CAISASVGLSLQPQHF

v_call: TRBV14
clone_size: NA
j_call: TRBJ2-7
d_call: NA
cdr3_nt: TGTGCCAGCAGTCAAATGGAAGGACACGAGCAGTACTTC
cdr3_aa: CASSQMEGHEQYF

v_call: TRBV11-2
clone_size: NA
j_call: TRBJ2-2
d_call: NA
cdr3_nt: TGTGCCAGTGGCTATAATAGAGACACCGGGGAGCCGTTTTTT
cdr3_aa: CASGYNRDTGEPFF

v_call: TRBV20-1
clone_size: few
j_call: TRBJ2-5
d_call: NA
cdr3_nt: TGCAGTGCTAGCGGGCGGGACCTCCGGGAGACCCAGTACTTC
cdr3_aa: CSASGRDLRETQYF

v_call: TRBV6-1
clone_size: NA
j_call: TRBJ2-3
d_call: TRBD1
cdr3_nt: TGTGCCAGCAGTGAGAGTCCTACAGGGGTTGATACGCAGTATTTT
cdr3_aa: CASSESPTGVDTQYF

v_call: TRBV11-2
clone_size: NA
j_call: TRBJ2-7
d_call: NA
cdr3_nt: TGTGCCAGCAGCTTAAGCAGCGAGGAGTATTACTTC
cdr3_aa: CASSLSSEEYYF

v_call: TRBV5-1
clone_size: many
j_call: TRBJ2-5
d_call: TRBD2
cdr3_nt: TGCGCCAGCAGCTTGGGGCTGAGTAGCGGGGAGAAAGAGACCCAGTACTTC
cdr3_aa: CASSLGLSSGEKETQYF

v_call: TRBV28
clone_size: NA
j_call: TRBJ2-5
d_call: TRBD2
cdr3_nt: TGTGCCAGCTTACCGGGACTAGCGGGGGAGACCGAGTACTTC
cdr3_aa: CASLPGLAGETEYF

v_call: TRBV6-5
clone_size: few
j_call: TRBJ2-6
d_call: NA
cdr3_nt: TGTGCCAGCAGTAGTGGCACTAGTATCTCTGGGGCCAACGTCCTGACTTTC
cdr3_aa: CASSSGTSISGANVLTF

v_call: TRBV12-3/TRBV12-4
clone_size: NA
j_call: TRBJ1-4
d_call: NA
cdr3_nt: TGTCCCAGTGCATCCCTGGAAAAACTGTTCTTT
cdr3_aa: CPSASLEKLFF

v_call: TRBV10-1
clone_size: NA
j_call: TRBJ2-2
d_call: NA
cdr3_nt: TGCGCAAGCAGTGGGTCGGGGGCCGGGGAGCTGTTTTTT
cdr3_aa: CASSGSGAGELFF

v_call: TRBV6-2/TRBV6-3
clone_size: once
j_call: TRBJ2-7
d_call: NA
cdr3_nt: TGTGCCAGCAGTCACCGGGACATGACTAGTGGGAGCCACGAGCAGTACTTC
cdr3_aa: CASSHRDMTSGSHEQYF

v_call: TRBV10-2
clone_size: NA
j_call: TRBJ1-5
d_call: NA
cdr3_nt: TGCGCCAGCAGTGAGTCGATCCCCTTGACCCTGCATTTT
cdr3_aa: CASSESIPLTLHF

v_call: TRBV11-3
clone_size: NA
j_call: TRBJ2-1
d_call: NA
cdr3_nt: TGTGCCAGCACCTTAGAGGAGCGGCCAGGCGATAAACAATTCTTC
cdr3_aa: CASTLEERPGDKQFF

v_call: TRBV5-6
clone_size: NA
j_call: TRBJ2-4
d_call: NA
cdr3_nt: TGTGCCAGGGGGATAGTCCAAAACATTCAGTACTTC
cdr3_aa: CARGIVQNIQYF

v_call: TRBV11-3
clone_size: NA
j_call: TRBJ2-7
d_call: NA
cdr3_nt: TGTACCAGCAGCTTAGAAAGAGGGGGAGGGAACTACGAGCAGTACTTC
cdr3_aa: CTSSLERGGGNYEQYF

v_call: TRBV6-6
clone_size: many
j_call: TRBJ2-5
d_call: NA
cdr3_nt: TGTGCCAGCAGTTTAGCGCAGGAGACCCAGTACTTC
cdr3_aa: CASSLAQETQYF

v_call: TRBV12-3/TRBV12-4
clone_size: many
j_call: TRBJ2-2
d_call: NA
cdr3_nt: TGTGCCAGCAGTTCCCTTTACATAGAAGCCACCGGGGAGCTGTTTTTT
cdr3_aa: CASSSLYIEATGELFF

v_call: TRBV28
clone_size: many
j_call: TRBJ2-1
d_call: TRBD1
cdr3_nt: TGTGCCAGCTCGGACAGGGATAAGAATGAGCAGTTCTTC
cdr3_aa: CASSDRDKNEQFF

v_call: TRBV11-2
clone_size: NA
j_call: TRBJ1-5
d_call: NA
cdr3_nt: TGTGCCAGCAGCTTAGAGAACGGGGGGGGGGCCCAGCATTTT
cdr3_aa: CASSLENGGGAQHF

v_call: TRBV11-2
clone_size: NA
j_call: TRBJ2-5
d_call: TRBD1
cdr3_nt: TGTGCCAGCAGCACGTCCGGGACAGAGGGCGAGATCCAGTACTTC
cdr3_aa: CASSTSGTEGEIQYF

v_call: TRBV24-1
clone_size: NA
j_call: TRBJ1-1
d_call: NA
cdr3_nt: TGTGCCACCAGTGATAGGGACACTGAAGCTCTCTTT
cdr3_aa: CATSDRDTEALF

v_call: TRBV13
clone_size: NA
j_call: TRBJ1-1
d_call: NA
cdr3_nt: TGTGCCAGCAGCGGCCATTGGATGAACACTGAAGCTATCTTT
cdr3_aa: CASSGHWMNTEAIF

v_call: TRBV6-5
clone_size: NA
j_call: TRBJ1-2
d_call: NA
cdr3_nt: TGTGCCAGCAGCTGGCCATCGTGGGGCTATGGCTACACCTTC
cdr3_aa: CASSWPSWGYGYTF

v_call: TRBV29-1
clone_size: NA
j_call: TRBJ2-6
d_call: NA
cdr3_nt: TGCAGCGCCCAAGCCCGCCTATCCTCTGGGGCCAACATCCCGACTTTC
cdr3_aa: CSAQARLSSGANIPTF

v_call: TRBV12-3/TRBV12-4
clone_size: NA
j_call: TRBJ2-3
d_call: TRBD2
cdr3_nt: TGCGCCAGCAGTCTTACTAGCGGGAAGGCAGATACGCACTATTTT
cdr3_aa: CASSLTSGKADTHYF

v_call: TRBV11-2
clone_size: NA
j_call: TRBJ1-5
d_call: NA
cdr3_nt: TGTGGCAGCAGCTTCGGGAGTAATCAGTCCCAGCATTTT
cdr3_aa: CGSSFGSNQSQHF

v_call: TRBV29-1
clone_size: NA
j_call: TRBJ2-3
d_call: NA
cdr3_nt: TGCAGCGCCAGAGGAAGCAGAGATACGCATTATTTT
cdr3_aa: CSARGSRDTHYF

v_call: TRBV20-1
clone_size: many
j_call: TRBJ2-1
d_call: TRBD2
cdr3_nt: TGCAGTGCCCAATCAGGGCTAGCGGGACGTGAGCAGTTCTTC
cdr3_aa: CSAQSGLAGREQFF

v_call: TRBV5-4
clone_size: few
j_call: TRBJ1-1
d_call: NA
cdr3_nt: TGTGCCGGCAACTCCGAGGCAGTGAACACTGAAGCTTTCTTT
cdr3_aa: CAGNSEAVNTEAFF

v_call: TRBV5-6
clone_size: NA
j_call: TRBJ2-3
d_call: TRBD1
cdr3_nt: TGTCCCAGAAGCTTGGAGCGGGGACAGGGGGCTTATTCCCCCACAGATACGCAGTATTTT
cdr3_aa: CPRSLERGQGAYSPTDTQYF